Reported below is one T cell receptor (beta chain). Germline V lookup: CDR1 SQVTM, CDR2 ANQGSEA. V was trimmed by 3 bases and J by 1 base, leaving 22 bases between them. The CDR3 contains 17 residues. Generated by immunoSEQ multiplex PCR, the TCRdb table keeps only in-frame clones and is missing some. The sample shows some 760,000 clones, approximately 83% of them seen only once. This sample stems from a study of shared T cell receptors in the human thymus. These data were likewise used in another study, on human thymus T cells. Per that paper: Unrelated individuals were reported by related research to share highly overlapping thymic repertoires.

The clonotype originates from a girl under three years old with a congenital heart defect. This chain connects TRBV29-1 to TRBJ2-7, with D maybe TRBD1 (6 bases). Sequencing input: thymocytes. CDR3 nucleotide sequence: TGCAGCGTTGAGGTGGTCACCCGGGACATGGAGTCCTACGAGCAGTACTTC. It specifies CSVEVVTRDMESYEQYF.